One sample yielded the 14 T cell receptor beta chains listed below, sequenced in a study of control samples from healthy donors and cancer patients. The protocol was immunoSEQ multiplex PCR, while the TCRdb copy is restricted to in-frame clones and leaves out a portion. Among fewer than 200,000 clones listed, just under 95% were seen once. The sample consisted of blood. The receptors shown here come from a woman in her sixties or seventies in good health.

To note about this clone: In the same sample, other DNA sequences code for this CDR3. The chain carries TRBV7-2 and TRBJ1-1; D not resolved. The germline CDR1 and CDR2 sequences are SGHTA and FQGNSA. V was cut by 4 bases and J by 5 bases, with 11 bases left in between. The CDR3 length is 13 residues. In DNA form, the CDR3 reads TGTGCCAGCAGCTCTCAAGGAGATACTGAAGCTTTCTTT. Translation: CASSSQGDTEAFF.

The chain uses TRBV2 and TRBJ1-3; TRBD1 aligns across 8 bases. Germline lookup yields CDR1 SNHLY and CDR2 FYNNEI. J lost 0 bases, V lost 8 bases, and 3 bases had no gene match. The CDR3 length is 14 residues. The CDR3 region is CASRGTGSGNTIYF. CDR3 nucleotides: TGTGCCAGCCGGGGGACAGGCTCTGGAAACACCATATATTTT.

This sequence joins TRBV30 and TRBJ1-4; TRBD1 matches 11 bases. V gave up 1 base and J gave up 5 bases; unmatched junction bases: 0. Germline CDR1 and CDR2: GTSNPN and SVGIG (reference sequence). There are 14 residues in the CDR3. The CDR3 loop is CAWSGDRGNEKLFF. CDR3 nucleotides: TGTGCCTGGAGTGGGGACAGGGGGAATGAAAAACTGTTTTTT. Filled out from reference TRBV30 and TRBJ1-4, the complete variable domain reads SQTIHQWPATLVQPVGSPLSLECTVEGTSNPNLYWYRQAAGRGLQLLFYSVGIGQISSEVPQNLSASRPQDRQFILSSKKLLLSDSGFYLCAWSGDRGNEKLFFGSGTQLSVL.

The chain recombines TRBV9 with TRBJ1-1; the D is unclear. Germline lookup yields CDR1 SGDLS and CDR2 YYNGEE. The CDR3 contains 14 residues. Between the trimmed V and J ends, which lost 4 bases and 1 base, there was a span of 11 bases. The CDR3 protein is CASSPLTGNTEAFF. The CDR3 nucleotides read TGTGCCAGCAGCCCCCTCACTGGGAACACTGAAGCTTTCTTT.

The rearrangement joins TRBV5-1 to TRBJ2-3; no firm D call. Germline CDR1 SGHRS, CDR2 YFSETQ. The CDR3 sequence is 13 residues long. Trimming pared 4 bases from V and 1 base from J, leaving 7 bases between. CDR3 loop: CASSQYGTDTQYF. The CDR3 DNA follows: TGCGCCAGCAGCCAATACGGCACAGATACGCAGTATTTT. Full variable domain (rest looked up from reference TRBV5-1 and TRBJ2-3): KAGVTQTPRYLIKTRGQQVTLSCSPISGHRSVSWYQQTPGQGLQFLFEYFSETQRNKGNFPGRFSGRQFSNSRSEMNVSTLELGDSALYLCASSQYGTDTQYFGPGTRLTVL.

V and J are TRBV7-9 and TRBJ2-5; TRBD1 matches 8 bases. Trimming removed 3 bases from V and 0 bases from J; junction bases left unmatched: 6. This CDR3 has 16 residues. Germline V CDR1 and CDR2: SEHNR, FQNEAQ (reference sequence). The CDR3 sequence: CASSFGTGGNQETQYF. DNA for the CDR3: TGTGCCAGCAGCTTCGGGACAGGAGGTAACCAAGAGACCCAGTACTTC.

This chain connects TRBV7-2 to TRBJ2-7; D is uncertain. The CDR3 has 14 residues. Germline V gene lookup returns CDR1 SGHTA and CDR2 FQGNSA. V dropped 1 base and J dropped 4 bases, with 11 bases sitting between them. The CDR3 DNA reads as TGTGCCAGCAGCTTAGGGGCTAGATTTTACGAGCAGTACTTC. This codes for CASSLGARFYEQYF. Using reference TRBV7-2 and TRBJ2-7 for the parts outside the CDR3, the full variable domain is GAGVSQSPSNKVTEKGKDVELRCDPISGHTALYWYRQSLGQGLEFLIYFQGNSAPDKSGLPSDRFSAERTGGSVSTLTIQRTQQEDSAVYLCASSLGARFYEQYFGPGTRLTVT.

The chain is built from TRBV6-5 and TRBJ2-3; D is ambiguous. V lost 1 base to trimming and J lost 4 bases, with 6 bases between them. The CDR3 has 13 amino acids. Germline CDR1 is MNHEY and CDR2 is SVGAGI. CDR3 coding DNA: TGTGCCAGCAGTTACTTGGTTGCAGATACGCAGTATTTT. It translates to CASSYLVADTQYF.

The V call is TRBV6-5, the J call TRBJ1-1; tentatively, D is TRBD1 (5 bases). Germline V gene lookup returns CDR1 MNHEY and CDR2 SVGAGI. V was trimmed by 2 bases and J by 8 bases, leaving 12 bases between them. The CDR3 spans 13 residues. For the CDR3, the DNA is TGTGCCAGCAGTTACAGTAGCAGGGAAGAAGCTTTCTTT. Amino acid sequence: CASSYSSREEAFF.

The V gene is TRBV6-4, the J gene TRBJ1-5; tentatively, D is TRBD1 (5 bases). Trimming removed 8 bases at V and 0 bases at J, with 23 bases between. CDR1 is MRHNA, CDR2 SNTAGT, per germline. The CDR3 totals 18 residues. CDR3 loop: CASFKCGGHRYSNQPQHF. Here the CDR3 DNA reads TGTGCCAGCTTTAAGTGTGGCGGACACCGGTATAGCAATCAGCCCCAGCATTTT.

V gene TRBV4-3 combines with J gene TRBJ1-1, with a possible D match to TRBD1 (6 bases). Germline CDR1 LGHNA, CDR2 YSLEER. The CDR3 runs 16 residues. V dropped 2 bases and J dropped 2 bases, with 15 bases sitting between them. The CDR3 spells CASSQLSYRDNTEAFF. Written as DNA, the CDR3 is TGCGCCAGCAGCCAACTCTCTTACAGGGATAACACTGAAGCTTTCTTT.

The V call is TRBV5-1, the J call TRBJ2-1, with D perhaps matching TRBD1 (6 bases). Looked up from germline, CDR1 is SGHRS and CDR2 is YFSETQ. The V and J ends lost 4 bases and 2 bases respectively, with 16 bases between them. This CDR3 has 16 amino acids. Written as DNA, the CDR3 is TGCGCCAGCAGCCCCGAAGGGGGTCGCCCCTACAATGAGCAGTTCTTC. Its translation is CASSPEGGRPYNEQFF.

The V and J genes are TRBV28 and TRBJ1-4; 9 bases align to TRBD1. The length of the CDR3 is 15 residues. Germline CDR1 is MDHEN and CDR2 is SYDVKM. Trimming cost V 7 bases and J 6 bases; bases outside gene matches: 9. Here the CDR3 reads CASKGPGQGYEKLFF. The DNA of the CDR3 is TGTGCCAGCAAAGGGCCTGGACAGGGGTATGAAAAACTGTTTTTT.

The chain combines TRBV9 with TRBJ2-5; D perhaps matches TRBD2 (6 bases). The CDR3 sequence is 15 residues long. Trimming shortened V by 0 bases and J by 0 bases, and 9 bases separated the two germline ends. Germline V gives CDR1 SGDLS, CDR2 YYNGEE. As DNA, the CDR3 is TGTGCCAGCAGCGTAGTGGGGAGGTACCAAGAGACCCAGTACTTC. Residues: CASSVVGRYQETQYF.